A single sample is the source of the 27 T cell receptor beta chains below, sequenced in a study of T cell repertoires in cytomegalovirus infection. TCRdb reanalysed the reads using MiXCR and keeps one entry per CDR3 protein. The data contain approximately 390,000 distinct CDR3 sequences, nearly 35% of them singletons. Antigens of these TCRs are unknown. The source was cultured PBMCs, collected from culture after CMV antigen stimulation. The receptors were sampled from a human donor in good health (CMV status not recorded). Some clones in this sample may be carry-over from other donors' samples.

The genes are TRBV20-1 and TRBJ2-3; maybe TRBD2 (5 bases). The CDR3 length is 16 residues. Trimming pared 0 bases from V and 1 base from J, leaving 14 bases between. Germline-derived CDR1 and CDR2 are DFQATT and SNEGSKA (reference sequence). This CDR3 reads CSARDRGPGGTDTQYF. The CDR3 nucleotides read TGCAGTGCTAGAGATCGCGGGCCAGGTGGCACAGATACGCAGTATTTT.

This clonotype was found a few times. The J gene is TRBJ2-7, the V gene TRBV7-2; the D is unclear. Per germline, CDR1 SGHTA and CDR2 FQGNSA. The germline V and J ends were trimmed by 5 bases and 3 bases, with 14 bases remaining between them. CDR3 length equals 14 residues. CDR3 region: CASSPLGNSYEQYF. DNA for the CDR3: TGTGCCAGCAGCCCTCTAGGAAATAGCTACGAGCAGTACTTC.

This clonotype was seen many times. The chain combines TRBV7-8 with TRBJ2-2; the match to TRBD2 covers 10 bases. CDR1 is SGHVS and CDR2 is FQNEAQ in the germline V gene. This CDR3 contains 18 residues. J lost 0 bases, V lost 4 bases, and 8 bases had no gene match. The CDR3 protein is CASSSRLSGRANTGELFF. The DNA of the CDR3 is TGTGCCAGCAGCTCCAGACTAAGCGGGAGGGCGAACACCGGGGAGCTGTTTTTT.

This clonotype was counted only a few times. The CDR3 reads CASSLRGETGDQPQHF. In nucleotides, the CDR3 is TGTGCCAGCAGCTTACGGGGTGAGACAGGCGATCAGCCCCAGCATTTT. The genes are TRBV7-9 and TRBJ1-5; the D gene is possibly TRBD1 (6 bases). Germline V gene sequence: CDR1 SEHNR, CDR2 FQNEAQ (reference sequence). Trimming stripped 2 bases from V and 5 bases from J, with 16 bases between. CDR3 length: 16 amino acids.

The chain has TRBV25-1 and TRBJ1-4; 8 positions match TRBD1. Germline trimming cut 2 bases from V and 14 bases from J; bases unmatched to any gene: 16. The CDR3 runs 16 residues. Germline V gene sequence: CDR1 MGHDK, CDR2 SYGVNS. The CDR3 spells CASSEDWTGTLGKLFF. CDR3 nucleotides: TGTGCCAGCAGTGAAGACTGGACAGGGACTCTCGGAAAGCTGTTTTTT.

This chain joins TRBV7-2 and TRBJ2-5, with TRBD2 matching over 7 bases. Germline V CDR1 and CDR2: SGHTA, FQGNSA. The trim removed 1 base at V and 5 bases at J, leaving 4 bases unmatched. This CDR3 has 14 amino acids. This chain's CDR3 is CASSLDGGWETQYF. Written as DNA, the CDR3 is TGTGCCAGCAGCTTAGACGGGGGGTGGGAGACCCAGTACTTC.

This clonotype was found a few times. DNA for the CDR3: TGCAGTGCTGCCGGACAGGGGAAAAATACGCAGTATTTT. The encoded protein is CSAAGQGKNTQYF. J is TRBJ2-3 and V is TRBV20-1, with 9 bases fitting TRBD1. Trimming at V came to 5 bases and at J to 7 bases, leaving 7 bases not matched to a gene. This CDR3 region has 13 residues. Germline V CDR1 and CDR2: DFQATT, SNEGSKA (reference sequence).

This chain connects TRBV2 to TRBJ2-5, with 7 bases matching TRBD1. The CDR3 runs to 12 residues. CDR1 is SNHLY and CDR2 is FYNNEI in the germline V gene. V shed 7 bases and J 3 bases; nucleotides not matched to a gene: 2. The CDR3, as DNA: TGTGCCAGCATTGACAGGGAAGAGACCCAGTACTTC. Encoded protein: CASIDREETQYF.

The V gene is TRBV6-6, the J gene TRBJ1-2; 10 nucleotides line up with TRBD1. The CDR3 spans 18 residues. V lost 6 bases and J lost 0; bases outside the gene matches: 13. Germline V lookup: CDR1 MNHNY, CDR2 SVGAGI (reference sequence). CDR3: CASSPRTGTGAPNYGYTF. CDR3 in DNA: TGTGCCAGCAGCCCACGAACCGGGACAGGGGCGCCTAACTATGGCTACACCTTC.

The chain is built from TRBV7-6 and TRBJ2-3; TRBD2 matches at 12 bases. Per germline, CDR1 SGHVS and CDR2 FNYEAQ. Trimming removed 4 bases from V and 6 bases from J; junction bases left unmatched: 11. This CDR3 is built from 17 residues. CDR3 bases: TGTGCCAGCAGCTACGTCTCAACGGGACTAGCGGGTGATACGCAGTATTTT. Translated, it gives CASSYVSTGLAGDTQYF.

This clonotype was seen ten or more times. The V gene is TRBV7-2, the J gene TRBJ2-4, with a possible D match to TRBD1 (6 bases). The V gene's germline CDR1 is SGHTA and CDR2 FQGNSA. CDR3 length: 16 amino acids. Between the trimmed V and J ends, which lost 2 bases and 6 bases, there was a span of 17 bases. In DNA, the CDR3 is TGTGCCAGCAGCTTAAAGTACAGGGAGCCAGGAAACATTCAGTACTTC. Translating it yields CASSLKYREPGNIQYF.

This clonotype appeared many times. The chain recombines TRBV7-2 with TRBJ2-3, with 10 bases that match TRBD2. The CDR3 loop spans 17 amino acids. The junction had 10 bases not matched to a gene; V was cut back by 1 base and J by 6 bases. Germline V gives CDR1 SGHTA, CDR2 FQGNSA. The CDR3 spells CASSLEPAGGPVDTQYF. CDR3 sequence (DNA): TGTGCCAGCAGCTTAGAACCAGCGGGAGGGCCTGTTGATACGCAGTATTTT.

This rearrangement joins TRBV10-3 to TRBJ2-1, with TRBD2 matching 8 bases. The CDR3 totals 17 residues. The V gene's germline CDR1 is ENHRY and CDR2 SYGVKD. J gave up 4 bases and V 2 bases, and 10 bases lay outside the gene matches. CDR3 DNA: TGTGCCATCAGTGAGCCTACTGGGACTAGAGGGTACAATGAGCAGTTCTTC. Translating gives CAISEPTGTRGYNEQFF.

The chain is built from TRBV7-6 and TRBJ2-7; maybe TRBD2 (6 bases). The V gene lost 0 bases and the J gene lost 3 bases, with 9 bases spanning the gap. The CDR3 is made up of 14 amino acids. CDR1 and CDR2 (germline): SGHVS, FNYEAQ. The CDR3 DNA reads TGTGCCAGCAGCTTAGCGATGGGGGGCTACGAGCAGTACGTC. Protein: CASSLAMGGYEQYV.

The J gene is TRBJ2-5, the V gene TRBV29-1; D is unresolved. The CDR3 covers 13 residues. Germline V gene data show CDR1 as SQVTM and CDR2 as ANQGSEA. The germline V and J ends were trimmed by 8 bases and 0 bases, with 13 bases remaining between them. The DNA of the CDR3 is TGCAGCCACTCGCGACACAACCAAGAGACCCAGTACTTC. It specifies CSHSRHNQETQYF.

This clonotype was observed a handful of times. The chain is built from TRBV10-3 and TRBJ2-2; D ambiguous. With 2 bases removed from V and 7 bases from J, the gap between germline ends came to 14 bases. This CDR3 has 15 amino acids. Per the germline V gene, CDR1 is ENHRY and CDR2 is SYGVKD. CDR3 amino acids: CAISEALGGVGELFF. CDR3 in DNA: TGTGCCATCAGTGAGGCACTCGGTGGGGTCGGGGAGCTGTTTTTT.

This clonotype showed up many times. CDR3 amino acids: CASSSGLATGDEQYF. The CDR3 DNA reads TGTGCCAGCAGCTCAGGGCTAGCGACAGGGGACGAGCAGTACTTC. The chain uses TRBV7-3 and TRBJ2-7; 8 positions agree with TRBD1. Germline values: CDR1 SGHTA, CDR2 FQGTGA. J lost 5 bases, V lost 4 bases, and 10 bases had no gene match. The CDR3 has 15 amino acids.

This clonotype appeared many times. V gene TRBV15 combines with J gene TRBJ1-5; D perhaps matches TRBD1 (6 bases). The germline CDR1 and CDR2 sequences are LNHNV and YYDKDF (reference sequence). The CDR3 length is 21 residues. V was trimmed by 1 base and J by 5 bases, leaving 30 bases between them. The CDR3, as DNA: TGTGCCACCAGCAGAGTCTCCAATCCGACAGGAGGCAGGGGATATTATCAGCCCCAGCATTTT. It specifies CATSRVSNPTGGRGYYQPQHF.

The chain is built from TRBV7-2 and TRBJ2-7; D might be TRBD2 (5 bases). Germline lookup yields CDR1 SGHTA and CDR2 FQGNSA. The CDR3 runs 15 residues. Trimming left V 2 bases short and J 0 bases short, with 11 bases between. This CDR3 reads CASSLSPRGSYEQYF. The DNA of the CDR3 is TGTGCCAGCAGCTTATCGCCCCGGGGCTCCTACGAGCAGTACTTC. The variable domain in full, with the rest retrieved from reference TRBV7-2 and TRBJ2-7, is GAGVSQSPSNKVTEKGKDVELRCDPISGHTALYWYRQSLGQGLEFLIYFQGNSAPDKSGLPSDRFSAERTGGSVSTLTIQRTQQEDSAVYLCASSLSPRGSYEQYFGPGTRLTVT.

The V gene is TRBV7-2, the J gene TRBJ1-1; D remains unclear. Per germline, CDR1 SGHTA and CDR2 FQGNSA. The CDR3 runs to 14 residues. Deletions cut 7 bases from V and 7 bases from J, with 19 bases between. Written as DNA, the CDR3 is TGTGCCAGCACCAAAGAGGGAATCCCTCATGAAGCTTTCTTT. Translation gives CASTKEGIPHEAFF. Based on the CDR3 plus reference TRBV7-2 and TRBJ1-1, the full variable domain is GAGVSQSPSNKVTEKGKDVELRCDPISGHTALYWYRQSLGQGLEFLIYFQGNSAPDKSGLPSDRFSAERTGGSVSTLTIQRTQQEDSAVYLCASTKEGIPHEAFFGQGTRLTVV.

The gene calls are TRBV27 and TRBJ2-7; D ambiguous. The V gene's germline CDR1 is MNHEY and CDR2 SMNVEV (reference sequence). V was shortened by 3 bases and J by 0 bases, with 15 bases between the two germline ends. The CDR3 loop spans 16 amino acids. As DNA, the CDR3 is TGTGCCAGCAGTTTTCCGGGCGCCGGTAGCTCCTACGAGCAGTACTTC. Translated: CASSFPGAGSSYEQYF.

The genes are TRBV7-2 and TRBJ2-3; 13 bases are a match to TRBD2. Germline CDR1 SGHTA, CDR2 FQGNSA. The CDR3 length is 14 residues. V was clipped by 8 bases and J by 2 bases; unmatched bases: 1. The CDR3 sequence: CASGLAGDTDTQYF. CDR3 coding DNA: TGTGCCAGCGGACTAGCGGGAGACACAGATACGCAGTATTTT.

This clonotype was seen ten or more times. This chain connects TRBV15 to TRBJ2-3, with TRBD2 identical over 12 bases. The CDR3 is made up of 18 amino acids. CDR1 is LNHNV, CDR2 YYDKDF, per germline (reference sequence). Trimming removed 0 bases from V and 2 bases from J; junction bases left unmatched: 6. The CDR3: CATSRETSGSPPTDTQYF. The CDR3 region has the DNA TGTGCCACCAGCAGAGAGACTAGCGGGAGTCCTCCCACAGATACGCAGTATTTT.

This clonotype was seen repeatedly, ten times or more. The CDR3 is CASSQGGRGTDTQYF. The CDR3 DNA reads as TGTGCCAGCAGCCAGGGGGGACGGGGCACAGATACGCAGTATTTT. The V and J genes are TRBV7-2 and TRBJ2-3; a weak D match, TRBD1 (7 bases). There are 15 residues in the CDR3. In germline, CDR1 is SGHTA, CDR2 FQGNSA. V was cut by 5 bases and J by 1 base, with 13 bases left in between.

This clonotype was observed many times. This chain links TRBV6-1 with TRBJ2-1, with 8 bases identical to TRBD2. The trim removed 5 bases at V and 0 bases at J, leaving 9 bases unmatched. The CDR3 has 17 amino acids. CDR1 and CDR2 from the germline V gene are MNHNS and SASEGT. The CDR3 bases are TGTGCCAGCAGTTCCGTAGTAGCGGGACGCTCCTACAATGAGCAGTTCTTC. Amino acid sequence: CASSSVVAGRSYNEQFF.

The V call is TRBV6-1, the J call TRBJ1-1; 7 bases are shared with TRBD1. The CDR3 totals 15 residues. The trim removed 6 bases at V and 0 bases at J, leaving 7 bases unmatched. Per germline, CDR1 MNHNS and CDR2 SASEGT. DNA for the CDR3: TGTGCCAGCAGACCAATCAGGGGGATGAACACTGAAGCTTTCTTT. It is translated as CASRPIRGMNTEAFF.

This clonotype has just a few counts. Here the CDR3 reads CASSFHGGSYEQYV. DNA of the CDR3: TGTGCCAGCAGTTTTCACGGGGGCAGTTACGAGCAGTACGTC. The chain links TRBV28 to TRBJ2-7; D may match TRBD1 or TRBD2 (6 bases each). V lost 3 bases, J lost 4 bases, and 13 bases lay in between. The germline V gene has CDR1 MDHEN and CDR2 SYDVKM. CDR3 length: 14 amino acids.